This TCR beta chain originates from a study of blood T cell repertoires in COVID-19. Overall study context: Samples representing acute and convalescent COVID-19 were sourced from the United States, Italy and Spain. Nucleic acid was either cDNA or gDNA, and it came from T cells, B-cell-depleted T cells, or PBMCs.

Sequencing used immunoSEQ multiplex PCR; TCRdb keeps in-frame clones, though not all of them. The table shows approximately 170,000 clones, with 65% to 85% occurring only once. CDR3 length equals 15 residues. The V end lost 3 bases, the J end lost 5 bases, and 17 bases lay between the germline ends. Germline values: CDR1 SGHNT, CDR2 YYREEE (reference sequence). The chain links TRBV5-4 to TRBJ1-2; D not certain. Material for sequencing was peripheral blood. This clonotype was obtained from a human donor with acute or convalescent COVID-19. The donor label of this sample is uncertain. The CDR3 DNA sequence: TGTGCCAGCAGCTCAGAGGGTACGAGTTTATATGGCTACACCTTC. This codes for CASSSEGTSLYGYTF.